Given below is one TCR beta chain in context. The antigen is undetermined. The data were taken from a study of blood T cells in healthy people across ages. Alongside a J-beta primer mix, a sample-barcoded 5' primer served in a second PCR lasting roughly 6 to 11 cycles. TCRdb reprocessed the 5' RACE reads with MiXCR, giving one entry per CDR3 protein. The repertoire consists of 1,100,000 or so distinct CDR3 sequences, with around 43% occurring once and the leading ten covering approximately 19%. Study findings and constraints: Long-lived donors carried more naive CD4+ cells and greater diversity than aged donors. Older age went with lower TCR beta diversity per million T cells, in a roughly linear way.

Trimming cost V 6 bases and J 5 bases, with 16 bases left between them. The CDR3 contains 13 residues. Germline V lookup: CDR1 DFQATT, CDR2 SNEGSKA (reference sequence). This chain links TRBV20-1 with TRBJ1-1, with a tentative D call TRBD1 (5 bases). This receptor was identified in a woman aged 55-69 years in good health. The sample taken for sequencing was blood. The CDR3 region is CSAPQAGWTEAFF. The CDR3 region has the DNA TGCAGTGCCCCACAGGCAGGTTGGACTGAAGCTTTCTTT.